Shown below are 8 T cell receptor beta chains from a single sample sequenced in a study of shared clonotypes between healthy human individuals. TCRdb's copy holds only in-frame clones and misses some; the assay was immunoSEQ multiplex PCR. The repertoire holds 1.6 million or so clones, with around 97% as singletons. Material: naive CD4+ T cells sorted from blood. Indicated subset: CD45RA+ positively selected. The receptors here all came from a man aged 25-45 years in good health.

A remark on this clone: The same CDR3 is also encoded by other DNA sequences in this sample. J is TRBJ2-7 and V is TRBV28; TRBD1 matches at 10 bases. The germline CDR1 and CDR2 sequences are MDHEN and SYDVKM. The trim removed 4 bases at V and 4 bases at J, leaving 4 bases unmatched. The CDR3 length is 14 residues. The CDR3 spells CASSSPGQGYEQYF. CDR3 bases: TGTGCCAGCAGTTCCCCGGGACAGGGGTACGAGCAGTACTTC.

This chain links TRBV28 with TRBJ2-7; D is uncertain. The CDR3 length is 14 residues. The germline V gene has CDR1 MDHEN and CDR2 SYDVKM. The V gene lost 5 bases and the J gene lost 1 base, with 12 bases spanning the gap. The CDR3 DNA reads as TGTGCCAGCAGTGGTCCCACGAGTTCCTACGAGCAGTACTTC. Translating gives CASSGPTSSYEQYF.

This clone was counted a single time. CDR3 nucleotides: TGTGCCAGCAGCTTCTCGGGTGGGGACTCTAATGAGCAGTTCTTC. Its translation: CASSFSGGDSNEQFF. The chain uses TRBV7-2 and TRBJ2-1, with a possible D match to TRBD2 (6 bases). Germline CDR1 and CDR2: SGHTA and FQGNSA. Trimming took 3 bases from V and 7 from J, leaving 16 bases between them. This CDR3 is 15 amino acids long.

For this clone: In the same sample, other DNA sequences code for this CDR3. This rearrangement joins TRBV28 to TRBJ2-2; no clear D. V was trimmed by 8 bases and J by 5 bases, leaving 6 bases between them. This CDR3 region has 11 residues. Germline assignment: CDR1 MDHEN and CDR2 SYDVKM. The CDR3 DNA is TGTGCCAGCTCTTCAACCGGGGAGCTGTTTTTT. Encoded protein: CASSSTGELFF. Full variable domain (rest looked up from reference TRBV28 and TRBJ2-2): DVKVTQSSRYLVKRTGEKVFLECVQDMDHENMFWYRQDPGLGLRLIYFSYDVKMKEKGDIPEGYSVSREKKERFSLILESASTNQTSMYLCASSSTGELFFGEGSRLTVL.

The V call is TRBV18, the J call TRBJ2-7, with D maybe TRBD2 (6 bases). The ends were cut back, 3 bases at V and 0 bases at J, with 12 bases in the middle. The germline CDR1 and CDR2 sequences are KGHSH and LQKENI. The CDR3 extends over 15 amino acids. The CDR3 nucleotides read TGTGCCAGCTCACCCCGGGACTGGAGCTCCTACGAGCAGTACTTC. It codes for CASSPRDWSSYEQYF.

This chain connects TRBV11-2 to TRBJ2-7, with 8 nucleotides matching TRBD1. CDR3 length: 14 residues. The V gene's germline CDR1 is SGHAT and CDR2 FQNNGV. The CDR3 DNA follows: TGTGCGGGTACCCAGGGGGCAAGGTCCTACGAGCAGTACTTC. This sequence encodes CAGTQGARSYEQYF. Complete variable domain (other parts from reference TRBV11-2 and TRBJ2-7): EAGVAQSPRYKIIEKRQSVAFWCNPISGHATLYWYQQILGQGPKLLIQFQNNGVVDDSQLPKDRFSAERLKGVDSTLKIQPAKLEDSAVYLCAGTQGARSYEQYFGPGTRLTVT.

V usage is TRBV6-5 and J usage is TRBJ2-7; 13 positions match TRBD2. Trimming removed 6 bases from V and 2 bases from J; junction bases left unmatched: 4. This CDR3 contains 15 residues. In germline, CDR1 is MNHEY, CDR2 SVGAGI. The CDR3 region has the DNA TGTGCCAGCAGCCCCGGACTAGCGGGAGCCTACGAGCAGTACTTC. Encoded protein: CASSPGLAGAYEQYF.

This chain joins TRBV9 and TRBJ1-1; D is undetermined. Per germline, CDR1 SGDLS and CDR2 YYNGEE. The CDR3 has 13 residues. Trimming left V 4 bases short and J 1 base short, with 8 bases between. The CDR3 spells CASSRRQNTEAFF. The CDR3 DNA reads TGTGCCAGCAGCAGACGACAGAACACTGAAGCTTTCTTT. Together with reference TRBV9 and TRBJ1-1, the CDR3 gives the full variable domain: DSGVTQTPKHLITATGQRVTLRCSPRSGDLSVYWYQQSLDQGLQFLIQYYNGEERAKGNILERFSAQQFPDLHSELNLSSLELGDSALYFCASSRRQNTEAFFGQGTRLTVV.